The TCR beta chain described here comes from a study of T cells in Graves' hyperthyroidism and ophthalmopathy. Study-wide results and caveats: Blood also carried most thyroid clonotypes expanded above 0.001.

It was RNA transcripts that yielded the amplified TCR beta CDR3 regions. A set of HTBI primers served as the primers for a first-round RT-PCR of the TCR CDR3. TCRdb re-derived calls from the multiplex PCR reads in MiXCR, one entry per CDR3 protein. This sample carries about 480,000 distinct CDR3 sequences, roughly an eighth of them seen once, and the ten largest clones take less than 20%. This clonotype has ten or more counts. Its antigen is unidentified. Diagnoses were established using clinical symptoms, serum thyroxine and TRAb, thyroid ultrasound and orbital computed tomography. The authors obtained PBMCs from over 8 ml of fresh peripheral blood. Material for sequencing was blood. The TCR was taken from a woman under 30 with Graves' hyperthyroidism.

The CDR3 spells CASTSQGSMNTEAFF. CDR3 nucleotide sequence: TGTGCCAGCACCTCGCAAGGATCTATGAACACTGAAGCTTTCTTT. The rearrangement uses TRBV12-3 or TRBV12-4 and TRBJ1-1; D is ambiguous. Trimming left V 7 bases short and J 0 bases short, with 15 bases between. The CDR3 is 15 residues long.